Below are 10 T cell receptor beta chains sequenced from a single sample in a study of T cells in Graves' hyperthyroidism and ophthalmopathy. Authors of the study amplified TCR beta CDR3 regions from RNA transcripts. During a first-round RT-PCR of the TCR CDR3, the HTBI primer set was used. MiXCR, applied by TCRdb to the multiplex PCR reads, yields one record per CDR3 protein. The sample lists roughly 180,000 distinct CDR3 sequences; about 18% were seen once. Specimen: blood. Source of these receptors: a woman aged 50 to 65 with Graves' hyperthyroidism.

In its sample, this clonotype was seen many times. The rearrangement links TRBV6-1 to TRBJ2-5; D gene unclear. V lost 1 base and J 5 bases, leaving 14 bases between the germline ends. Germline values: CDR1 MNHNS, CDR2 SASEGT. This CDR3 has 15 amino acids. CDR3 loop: CASSEEVLGGETQYF. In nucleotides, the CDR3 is TGTGCCAGCAGTGAAGAGGTATTAGGTGGGGAGACCCAGTACTTC.

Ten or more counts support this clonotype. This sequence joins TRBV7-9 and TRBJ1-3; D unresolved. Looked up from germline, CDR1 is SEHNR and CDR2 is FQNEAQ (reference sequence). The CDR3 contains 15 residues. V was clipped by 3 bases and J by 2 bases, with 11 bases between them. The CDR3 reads CASSFGQVAGNTIYF. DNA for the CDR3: TGTGCCAGCAGCTTTGGGCAGGTCGCTGGAAACACCATATATTTT.

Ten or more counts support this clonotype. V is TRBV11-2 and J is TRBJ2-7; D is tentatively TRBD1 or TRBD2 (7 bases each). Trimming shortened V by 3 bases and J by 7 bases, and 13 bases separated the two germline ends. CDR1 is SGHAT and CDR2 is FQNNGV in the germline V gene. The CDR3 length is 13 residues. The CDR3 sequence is CASSFGTAGEQYF. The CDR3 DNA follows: TGTGCCAGCAGCTTCGGGACAGCGGGGGAGCAGTACTTC. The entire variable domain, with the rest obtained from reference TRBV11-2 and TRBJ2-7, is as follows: EAGVAQSPRYKIIEKRQSVAFWCNPISGHATLYWYQQILGQGPKLLIQFQNNGVVDDSQLPKDRFSAERLKGVDSTLKIQPAKLEDSAVYLCASSFGTAGEQYFGPGTRLTVT.

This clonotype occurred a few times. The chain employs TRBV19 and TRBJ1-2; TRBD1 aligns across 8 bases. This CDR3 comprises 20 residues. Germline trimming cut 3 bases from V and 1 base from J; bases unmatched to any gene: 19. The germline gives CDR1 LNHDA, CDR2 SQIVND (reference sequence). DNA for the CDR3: TGTGCCAGTAGTATTCGGGAACGTGGGAGACAGGGGTTGATTAACTATGGCTACACCTTC. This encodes CASSIRERGRQGLINYGYTF.

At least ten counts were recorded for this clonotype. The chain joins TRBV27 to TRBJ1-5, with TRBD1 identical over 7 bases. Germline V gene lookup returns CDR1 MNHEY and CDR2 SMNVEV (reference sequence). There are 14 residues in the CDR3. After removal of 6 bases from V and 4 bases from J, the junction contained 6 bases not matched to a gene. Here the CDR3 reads CASRGGTANQPQHF. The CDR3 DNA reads TGTGCCAGCAGGGGAGGGACAGCAAATCAGCCCCAGCATTTT.

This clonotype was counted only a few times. The CDR3 spells CASSYTMTFSGNTIYF. CDR3 DNA: TGTGCCAGCAGTTACACTATGACCTTCTCTGGAAACACCATATATTTT. This chain uses TRBV6-2 or TRBV6-3 with TRBJ1-3, with no clear D. V lost 2 bases and J lost 0, with 11 bases in between. The CDR3 sequence is 16 residues long. CDR1 is MNHEY, CDR2 SVGEGT, per germline.

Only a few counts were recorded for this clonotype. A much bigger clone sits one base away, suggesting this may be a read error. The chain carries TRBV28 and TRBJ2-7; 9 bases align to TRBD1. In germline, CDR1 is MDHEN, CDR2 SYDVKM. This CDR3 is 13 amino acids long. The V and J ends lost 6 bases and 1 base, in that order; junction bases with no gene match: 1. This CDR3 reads CASRGTGSYEQYF. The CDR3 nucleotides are TGTGCCAGCAGGGGGACAGGGTCCTACGAGCAGTACTTC.

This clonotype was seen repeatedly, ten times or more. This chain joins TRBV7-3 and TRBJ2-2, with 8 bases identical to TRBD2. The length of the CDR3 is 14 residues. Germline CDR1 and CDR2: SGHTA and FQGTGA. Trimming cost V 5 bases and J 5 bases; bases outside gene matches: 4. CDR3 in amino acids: CASSRSGATGELFF. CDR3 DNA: TGTGCCAGCAGCCGTAGCGGGGCAACCGGGGAGCTGTTTTTT.

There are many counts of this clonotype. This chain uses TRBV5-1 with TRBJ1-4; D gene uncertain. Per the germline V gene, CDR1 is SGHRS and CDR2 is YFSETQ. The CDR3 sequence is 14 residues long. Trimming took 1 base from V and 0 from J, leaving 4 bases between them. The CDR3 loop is CASSLLATNEKLFF. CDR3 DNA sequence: TGCGCCAGCAGCTTGTTAGCAACTAATGAAAAACTGTTTTTT. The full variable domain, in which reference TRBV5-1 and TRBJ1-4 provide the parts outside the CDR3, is KAGVTQTPRYLIKTRGQQVTLSCSPISGHRSVSWYQQTPGQGLQFLFEYFSETQRNKGNFPGRFSGRQFSNSRSEMNVSTLELGDSALYLCASSLLATNEKLFFGSGTQLSVL.

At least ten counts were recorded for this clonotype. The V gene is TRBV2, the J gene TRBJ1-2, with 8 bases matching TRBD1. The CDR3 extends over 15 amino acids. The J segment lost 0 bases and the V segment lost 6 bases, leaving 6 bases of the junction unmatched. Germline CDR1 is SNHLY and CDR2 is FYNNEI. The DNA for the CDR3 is TGTGCCAGCAGGACGGACAGGGTAGCTAACTATGGCTACACCTTC. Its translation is CASRTDRVANYGYTF. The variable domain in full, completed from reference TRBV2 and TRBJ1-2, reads EPEVTQTPSHQVTQMGQEVILRCVPISNHLYFYWYRQILGQKVEFLVSFYNNEISEKSEIFDDQFSVERPDGSNFTLKIRSTKLEDSAMYFCASRTDRVANYGYTFGSGTRLTVV.